The T cell receptor (beta chain) described here comes from a study of breast tumors, draining lymph nodes, adjacent tissues. Germline CDR1 reads SGHDN; CDR2 reads FVKESK. The CDR3 runs to 13 residues. Deletions cut 6 bases from V and 5 bases from J, with 11 bases between. Whole-study results and caveats: Luminal-like breast cancer showed significantly higher tumor–nontumor repertoire similarity than basal-like. Tumors had less TCR diversity than lymph nodes, more than nontumor tissue.

Each CDR3 protein gets one entry after TCRdb re-called the multiplex PCR reads with MiXCR. Among tens of thousands of distinct CDR3 sequences listed, roughly 39% were seen once. This clonotype was recorded many times. Its cognate antigen is unknown. The source of this sequence is a female donor with breast cancer. Some clones in this sample may be carry-over from other donors' samples. Sequenced material: breast tumor tissue. The V call is TRBV14, the J call TRBJ2-1; D perhaps matches TRBD2 (6 bases). The CDR3 here is CASRLSGDNEQFF. CDR3 sequence (DNA): TGTGCCAGCAGGCTGTCGGGGGACAATGAGCAGTTCTTC.